What follows describes a single T cell receptor beta chain. Judged by frequency, this clonotype is medium-sized (0.01 to 0.1%); no count was given. No antigen is known for it. From its cysteine to its phenylalanine, the CDR3 spans 17 amino acids. A DNA sequence was not provided. CDR1 is given as DFQATT and CDR2 as SNEGSKA, both from the germline V gene (reference sequence). Acute infectious disease was absent in all participants, and all participants were in good physical condition. Biomarkers including neurofilament, amyloid-beta and tau were used to confirm neurodegeneration in the patients. A live/dead marker was used to sort live CSF cells for droplet-based sequencing. CSF was obtained by lumbar puncture, and immune cells were pelleted by centrifugation at 300g. Each CSF sample was examined for red blood cells, and any sample with blood contamination was excluded. CSF cells were cryopreserved in freezing medium, frozen at -80 degrees C overnight, and then transferred to liquid nitrogen for storage. Before analysis, CSF samples were stored for less than six months.

The protocol used for the library was 10x single-cell sequencing. CSF cells were profiled with 10X Genomics single-cell V(D)J and 5' gene-expression libraries. An Illumina NextSeq550 was used to sequence the CSF single-cell TCR libraries. From the authors' description of their analysis: V(D)J reads were aligned to the vdj-GRCh38 alts ensemble 2.0.0 reference and processed with the Cell Ranger vdj pipeline. Clonotypes were defined as cell barcodes sharing the same set of productive CDR3 nucleotide sequences. Clonotype information was added to Seurat v3.0 gene-expression metadata to link clonality with transcriptional profiles. Any CSF cell with more than 1,800 genes, more than 7,500 UMIs or more than 10% mitochondrial reads was removed. To identify TCRs with known antigen specificity, CDR3-beta sequences were compared against VDJdb. Clone sharing was examined by network analysis using the R package qgraph, in which only TCRs with complete alpha and beta chains were included. Through TCRdb reprocessing, the reads give one entry per CDR3 protein sequence; DNA is omitted. Clone size and V and J calls follow TCRdb, not the original study. The table held for this sample gives about 1,400 distinct CDR3 sequences. The top ten clones comprise about a tenth of the sample.

These data belong to a study of CD8 T cells in cerebrospinal fluid in Alzheimer's disease (dated by TCRdb to about 2020). Context from the whole study: The study used two single-cell methods, plate-based nested PCR sequencing and droplet-based sequencing, to evaluate clonal expansion of CSF T cells. In the droplet-based CSF analysis comparing patients with controls, there were roughly 9 healthy controls (under 12,000 cells) and roughly 9 patients with MCI or Alzheimer's disease (more than 9,500 cells). Whether clonally expanded T cells were present in cerebrospinal fluid from healthy elderly individuals and from patients with neurodegenerative disease was tested. CSF gene-expression analysis, which included Parkinson's disease patients, covered about 24 samples in total. What the study reported, not specific to this receptor: The authors warned that finding EBV-specific TCRs in CSF does not prove a causal connection between EBV and Alzheimer's disease. In pooled data, a highly expanded clone (at least 3% of TCRs) occurred in 1 of 10 healthy subjects versus 4 of 6 Alzheimer's patients. In patients with MCI or Alzheimer's disease, the biggest CSF clone accounted for a larger percentage of TCRs than in controls. The EBV-specific clones were neither the most highly expanded clones nor enriched among patients. Only samples with detectable clones went into the overall clonality comparison: approximately eleven healthy, 5 MCI, 5 AD, and 6 PD.

Sequencing was carried out using cerebrospinal fluid. This sequence was found in a human donor with mild cognitive impairment. This chain is built from TRBV20-1 and TRBJ2-7; absent DNA, TCRdb's TRBD2 call cannot be checked. The CDR3 corresponds to CSASSLAGGPRSYEQYF.